This T cell receptor (beta chain) was retrieved from a study of blood T cell repertoires in COVID-19 (TCRdb year 2020). With regard to the full study: Samples from collaborators originated in the United States, Italy and Spain and spanned both the acute and convalescent phases of COVID-19. Where available, HLA class I and class II types were taken from metadata supplied by the sample provider and were not determined by assay-based typing. A freely available public database, intended as a resource for researchers studying the immune response to SARS-CoV-2, is where the repertoires were released. The samples were drawn from two sources: the first 160 participants of the ongoing ImmuneRACE study, and over 1,000 subjects contributed by 6 global collaborators. Subjects who had been exposed to COVID-19, were actively infected with it, or had recovered from it provided the deeply sampled blood TCRbeta repertoires that made up the dataset. The prospective study material was composed of cDNA or gDNA derived from T cells, B-cell-depleted T cells, or PBMCs. Sample metadata almost always included a de-identified subject ID, COVID-19 status, age in years and sex.

Broad study findings and their caveats: Clinical and demographic metadata were provided uncurated, with the amount varying by source and participant.

The germline V gene (reference sequence) yields LGHDT for CDR1 and YNNKEL for CDR2. V lost 7 bases and J lost 5 bases; the stretch between them is 15 bases long. Including cysteine and phenylalanine, the CDR3 has 14 amino acids. Just the 42-base CDR3 DNA is kept, in frame starting at base 1. Points on this clone: Its antigen specificity is not known. The input lacks base qualities; no much larger clone sits a single base away.

Whole blood was collected in K2EDTA tubes by collaborating institutions according to the institutions' own protocols. For TCRbeta analysis, collaborators shipped samples as frozen whole blood, isolated PBMCs, or DNA extracted from either of those sample types. TCRbeta CDR3 regions were amplified from genomic DNA by means of the immunoSEQ Assay, a bias-controlled multiplex PCR. In the source study's methods: The number of nucleated cells in each sample was estimated by amplification of reference gene primers within the assay. To quantify the absolute abundance of each unique TCRbeta CDR3 rearrangement, sequence reads were collapsed and filtered. For each sample, productive Simpson clonality was calculated as the square root of Simpson's diversity index across productive rearrangements. TCRdb stores this immuneACCESS table with in-frame sequences only. Part of the clones is absent; in the studies checked, under half of the shortfall reflects unresolved V genes, and no reason is known for the rest. D and trimming come from the DNA, and the V and J calls and clone size come from that table. This sample is represented by approximately 93,000 clones; approximately 90% of them were singletons. The ten largest clones add up to approximately 0.5% of the sample.

Material: peripheral blood. Rearrangement joined TRBV3-1 (or the pseudogene TRBV3-2) to TRBJ2-1; the D segment could be TRBD2, given 6 matching bases. The clonotype comes from a man aged 55 to 69 with acute or convalescent COVID-19. The CDR3 here reads CASTDAGQDNEQFF. DNA sequence: TGTGCCAGCACGGATGCGGGGCAGGACAATGAGCAGTTCTTC.